The 29 T cell receptor beta chains in this list originate from one sample, sequenced in a study of cytomegalovirus exposure and HLA in healthy donors (dated by TCRdb to about 2017). Libraries were constructed by the immunoSEQ multiplex PCR assay. The multiplex PCR relied on a mix of 60 forward primers for TCR Vbeta segments and 13 reverse primers for TCR Jbeta segments. TCRdb's version of the immuneACCESS table is confined to in-frame rearrangements and falls short of the full clone set. An unresolved V gene accounts for under half of the shortfall where checked; the remainder is of unknown origin. This sample is represented by about 98,000 clones; around 81% of them were singletons. The top ten clones comprise under 4.5% of the sample. The sequenced sample consisted of PBMCs. The source is a female donor in good health and CMV-seropositive.

The chain is built from TRBV6-1 and TRBJ1-1; possible D gene TRBD1, 6 bases. Germline values: CDR1 MNHNS, CDR2 SASEGT. With 3 bases removed from V and 1 base from J, the gap between germline ends came to 12 bases. This CDR3 has 15 amino acids. CDR3 sequence: CASSDRGRENTEAFF. CDR3 nucleotide sequence: TGTGCCAGCAGTGACAGGGGAAGGGAGAACACTGAAGCTTTCTTT.

The chain recombines TRBV10-3 with TRBJ1-6, with 9 bases aligning to TRBD1. Germline-derived CDR1 and CDR2 are ENHRY and SYGVKD. This CDR3 is built from 14 residues. After removal of 6 bases from V and 6 bases from J, the junction contained 3 bases not matched to a gene. This CDR3 is CAIRQGARNSPLHF. DNA of the CDR3: TGTGCCATCAGACAGGGGGCGCGTAATTCACCCCTCCACTTT.

The chain joins TRBV2 to TRBJ2-7; D possibly corresponds to TRBD1 (5 bases). Germline V CDR1 and CDR2: SNHLY, FYNNEI. The CDR3 loop spans 13 amino acids. The germline V and J ends were trimmed by 4 bases and 6 bases, with 13 bases remaining between them. The DNA of the CDR3 is TGTGCCAGCAGTGCTCAGGGATTCGGCGAGCAGTACTTC. Translation: CASSAQGFGEQYF.

The chain carries TRBV7-6 and TRBJ2-3; 11 nucleotides agree with TRBD2. The CDR3 spans 17 residues. Germline V gene sequence: CDR1 SGHVS, CDR2 FNYEAQ. With 1 base clipped from V and 3 bases from J, the junction kept 6 bases outside the gene matches. The CDR3 nucleotides are TGTGCCAGCAGCTTAGGATCTAGCGGGGGGTTTACAGATACGCAGTATTTT. It codes for CASSLGSSGGFTDTQYF.

This CDR3 is CASSFLTGTSRLFYNEQFF. CDR3 DNA: TGTGCCAGCAGCTTTTTGACCGGGACTAGCCGACTCTTCTACAATGAGCAGTTCTTC. The chain couples TRBV7-9 to TRBJ2-1; 9 bases line up with TRBD2. CDR3 length equals 19 residues. Germline CDR1 SEHNR, CDR2 FQNEAQ (reference sequence). V shed 3 bases and J 3 bases; nucleotides not matched to a gene: 15.

The rearrangement links TRBV30 to TRBJ1-6; no clear D. CDR1 is GTSNPN and CDR2 is SVGIG in the germline V gene (reference sequence). Trimming took off 4 bases at V and 9 bases at J, with 22 bases between the two ends. The CDR3 loop spans 16 amino acids. CDR3 region: CAWTRRAPGDGSPLHF. The CDR3 DNA reads TGTGCCTGGACGAGGAGGGCACCCGGCGATGGTTCACCCCTCCACTTT. Complete variable domain (other parts from reference TRBV30 and TRBJ1-6): SQTIHQWPATLVQPVGSPLSLECTVEGTSNPNLYWYRQAAGRGLQLLFYSVGIGQISSEVPQNLSASRPQDRQFILSSKKLLLSDSGFYLCAWTRRAPGDGSPLHFGNGTRLTVT.

The chain joins TRBV9 to TRBJ2-1; the D is unclear. The CDR3 loop spans 15 amino acids. V was cut by 4 bases and J by 2 bases, with 13 bases left in between. Germline V gene data show CDR1 as SGDLS and CDR2 as YYNGEE. CDR3 sequence: CASSPPPAAYNEQFF. CDR3 sequence (DNA): TGTGCCAGCAGCCCACCCCCCGCGGCCTACAATGAGCAGTTCTTC.

V is TRBV2 and J is TRBJ2-3, with D perhaps matching TRBD2 (5 bases). V was cut by 2 bases and J by 0 bases, with 9 bases left in between. There are 15 residues in the CDR3. From germline, CDR1 is SNHLY and CDR2 FYNNEI. The CDR3 DNA is TGTGCCAGCAGTGAAAGGCGGGCTAGCACAGATACGCAGTATTTT. This gives the protein CASSERRASTDTQYF.

This clone was picked up a small number of times. The chain joins TRBV2 to TRBJ1-1; D is undetermined. CDR1 and CDR2 from the germline V gene are SNHLY and FYNNEI. This CDR3 spans 13 amino acids. The V end lost 6 bases, the J end lost 1 base, and 9 bases lay between the germline ends. CDR3 sequence (DNA): TGTGCCAGCAGGGCCACAGAGAACACTGAAGCTTTCTTT. This translates into CASRATENTEAFF.

The rearrangement links TRBV4-2 to TRBJ2-6; TRBD1 matches 10 bases. Germline V gives CDR1 LGHNA, CDR2 YNFKEQ. This CDR3 contains 19 residues. The ends lost 2 bases at V and 2 bases at J; junction bases unmatched: 9. The CDR3 DNA reads as TGTGCCAGCAGCCAACCCGGGACAGGGGAGAGAGCTGGGGCCAACGTCCTGACTTTC. Its translation: CASSQPGTGERAGANVLTF.

V gene TRBV27 combines with J gene TRBJ2-1; tentatively, D is TRBD1 (5 bases). The V end lost 4 bases, the J end lost 5 bases, and 18 bases lay between the germline ends. The germline CDR1 and CDR2 sequences are MNHEY and SMNVEV (reference sequence). The CDR3 is 16 residues long. The CDR3 coding sequence is TGTGCCAGCAGTTCCTTGGGTAGGGGCTTCAACAATGAGCAGTTCTTC. This gives the protein CASSSLGRGFNNEQFF.

The chain joins TRBV5-6 to TRBJ1-2; 10 bases fit TRBD1. Germline-derived CDR1 and CDR2 are SGHDT and YYEEEE. V shed 5 bases and J 4 bases; nucleotides not matched to a gene: 8. The CDR3 has 15 amino acids. In DNA form, the CDR3 reads TGTGCCAGCAGACGACAGGGGGCCACGGGCTATGGCTACACCTTC. Protein sequence: CASRRQGATGYGYTF.

This CDR3 reads CASSIRLVETQYF. As DNA, the CDR3 is TGTGCCAGCAGCATTCGACTAGTGGAGACCCAGTACTTC. The chain uses TRBV5-4 and TRBJ2-5; maybe TRBD2 (6 bases). CDR1 is SGHNT, CDR2 YYREEE, per germline (reference sequence). This CDR3 has 13 amino acids. Trimming left V 4 bases short and J 5 bases short, with 12 bases between.

This clone was recorded a few times. V usage is TRBV6-1 and J usage is TRBJ1-5; perhaps TRBD1 as D (6 bases). Between the trimmed V and J ends, which lost 1 base and 3 bases, there was a span of 10 bases. The CDR3 runs 15 residues. Germline CDR1 reads MNHNS; CDR2 reads SASEGT. The DNA of the CDR3 is TGTGCCAGCAGTGAAGGAGGGACATTCAATCAGCCCCAGCATTTT. Protein sequence: CASSEGGTFNQPQHF.

J is TRBJ2-7 and V is TRBV28; 8 positions agree with TRBD1. V trimming: 4 bases; J trimming: 2 bases; junction bases outside the gene matches: 10. Germline CDR1 and CDR2: MDHEN and SYDVKM. The CDR3 extends over 16 amino acids. CDR3 residues: CASSSPGQVHTYEQYF. DNA of the CDR3: TGTGCCAGCAGTTCTCCGGGACAGGTCCACACCTACGAGCAGTACTTC.

This clone was counted only a few times. This chain joins TRBV9 and TRBJ1-1; 10 nucleotides match TRBD1. This CDR3 has 14 residues. Germline CDR1 and CDR2: SGDLS and YYNGEE. The V gene end was trimmed by 3 bases and the J gene end by 3 bases; junction bases not matched to a gene: 2. For the CDR3, the DNA is TGTGCCAGCAGCGGACAGGGGGCGGACACTGAAGCTTTCTTT. Translation gives CASSGQGADTEAFF. The full variable domain, completed using reference TRBV9 and TRBJ1-1, is DSGVTQTPKHLITATGQRVTLRCSPRSGDLSVYWYQQSLDQGLQFLIQYYNGEERAKGNILERFSAQQFPDLHSELNLSSLELGDSALYFCASSGQGADTEAFFGQGTRLTVV.

This clone has only a few counts. The chain recombines TRBV27 with TRBJ2-6; TRBD1 aligns across 9 bases. Looked up from germline, CDR1 is MNHEY and CDR2 is SMNVEV (reference sequence). V lost 5 bases and J lost 2; bases outside the gene matches: 7. The CDR3 extends over 17 amino acids. CDR3 sequence reads: CASSSTGGPPGANVLTF. In nucleotides, the CDR3 is TGTGCCAGCAGTAGTACAGGGGGCCCACCTGGGGCCAACGTCCTGACTTTC. Full variable domain (missing parts from reference TRBV27 and TRBJ2-6): EAQVTQNPRYLITVTGKKLTVTCSQNMNHEYMSWYRQDPGLGLRQIYYSMNVEVTDKGDVPEGYKVSRKEKRNFPLILESPSPNQTSLYFCASSSTGGPPGANVLTFGAGSRLTVL.

The chain recombines TRBV7-9 with TRBJ1-1, with 8 bases lining up with TRBD1. This CDR3 has 16 residues. V lost 5 bases to trimming and J lost 0 bases; unmatched junction nucleotides: 8. Germline CDR1 and CDR2: SEHNR and FQNEAQ (reference sequence). CDR3 bases: TGTGCCAGCAGCCAGTTACAGGGGGGAATGAACACTGAAGCTTTCTTT. Amino acids: CASSQLQGGMNTEAFF.

This clone showed up just a few times. The CDR3 loop reads CSVEGRGDYNEQFF. CDR3 DNA sequence: TGCAGCGTTGAGGGCAGGGGGGACTACAATGAGCAGTTCTTC. This chain joins TRBV29-1 and TRBJ2-1, with TRBD1 as a possible D gene (7 bases). Germline values: CDR1 SQVTM, CDR2 ANQGSEA. This CDR3 spans 14 amino acids. Trimming removed 3 bases from V and 3 bases from J, with 12 bases in between.

The chain combines TRBV5-1 with TRBJ1-1; a weak D match, TRBD1 (6 bases). Germline CDR1 and CDR2: SGHRS and YFSETQ. The CDR3 contains 14 residues. V lost 4 bases and J 1 base, leaving 11 bases between the germline ends. CDR3: CASSPRTANTEAFF. The CDR3 DNA reads as TGCGCCAGCAGCCCGCGGACAGCGAACACTGAAGCTTTCTTT.

The chain has TRBV6-6 and TRBJ1-5, with 7 bases lining up with TRBD1. Germline V CDR1 and CDR2: MNHNY, SVGAGI (reference sequence). The CDR3 has 13 residues. The V and J ends lost 7 bases and 10 bases, in that order; junction bases with no gene match: 10. CDR3 sequence reads: CASTLNRDSPQHF. The CDR3 nucleotides read TGTGCCAGCACCTTAAACCGGGACAGCCCCCAGCATTTT.

The V gene is TRBV4-2, the J gene TRBJ2-2, with 7 bases aligning to TRBD2. Unmatched junction bases numbered 8, after V lost 1 base and J lost 3 bases. The CDR3 has 17 amino acids. Germline CDR1 reads LGHNA; CDR2 reads YNFKEQ. The CDR3 nucleotides read TGTGCCAGCAGCCAAGTCGGTAGCGGGCCTTACACCGGGGAGCTGTTTTTT. This sequence encodes CASSQVGSGPYTGELFF.

This clone has just one count. The rearrangement links TRBV4-1 to TRBJ1-4; no clear D. V was pared by 0 bases and J by 4 bases, with 9 bases between. Germline CDR1 MGHRA, CDR2 YSYEKL. This CDR3 is 15 amino acids long. The CDR3 region is CASSQEKQRNEKLFF. CDR3 DNA sequence: TGCGCCAGCAGCCAAGAGAAGCAGCGTAATGAAAAACTGTTTTTT.

This sequence joins TRBV6-5 and TRBJ2-7, with 9 bases that match TRBD2. The CDR3 runs to 14 residues. Germline V gene data show CDR1 as MNHEY and CDR2 as SVGAGI. The V gene end was trimmed by 7 bases and the J gene end by 3 bases; junction bases not matched to a gene: 7. Written as DNA, the CDR3 is TGTGCCAGCACCCAGGCTAGCGGGATCTACGAGCAGTACTTC. Its protein is CASTQASGIYEQYF.

This chain connects TRBV9 to TRBJ1-1; perhaps TRBD1 as D (5 bases). This CDR3 has 17 amino acids. V dropped 0 bases and J dropped 0 bases, with 15 bases sitting between them. Germline CDR1 and CDR2: SGDLS and YYNGEE. CDR3 residues: CASSVDPVGGVNTEAFF. For the CDR3, the DNA is TGTGCCAGCAGCGTAGATCCGGTGGGGGGGGTGAACACTGAAGCTTTCTTT.

The chain recombines TRBV28 with TRBJ1-2, with 7 bases identical to TRBD1. Germline values: CDR1 MDHEN, CDR2 SYDVKM. The ends lost 4 bases at V and 5 bases at J; junction bases unmatched: 13. The CDR3 consists of 16 residues. The CDR3 region is CASSSLRDSLKYGYTF. The DNA of the CDR3 is TGTGCCAGCAGTTCGCTCCGGGACAGCCTAAAGTATGGCTACACCTTC.

The chain recombines TRBV5-1 with TRBJ1-1, with no clear D. This CDR3 contains 15 residues. V gave up 0 bases and J gave up 1 base, with 10 bases separating them. Per the germline V gene, CDR1 is SGHRS and CDR2 is YFSETQ. The CDR3 nucleotides are TGCGCCAGCAGCTTGGCCTTAGCGGGGAACACTGAAGCTTTCTTT. This codes for CASSLALAGNTEAFF. The variable domain in full, with the rest retrieved from reference TRBV5-1 and TRBJ1-1, is KAGVTQTPRYLIKTRGQQVTLSCSPISGHRSVSWYQQTPGQGLQFLFEYFSETQRNKGNFPGRFSGRQFSNSRSEMNVSTLELGDSALYLCASSLALAGNTEAFFGQGTRLTVV.

The DNA for the CDR3 is TGTGCCAGCACTCCTAGCGGGGGGGCGAGAGAGCAGTTCTTC. Translating gives CASTPSGGAREQFF. The chain employs TRBV7-9 and TRBJ2-1, with TRBD2 identical over 12 bases. The trim removed 7 bases at V and 10 bases at J, leaving 8 bases unmatched. The CDR3 covers 14 residues. In germline, CDR1 is SEHNR, CDR2 FQNEAQ (reference sequence).

The rearrangement joins TRBV5-5 to TRBJ2-3; 10 nucleotides agree with TRBD1. After removal of 7 bases from V and 2 bases from J, the junction contained 4 bases not matched to a gene. The V gene's germline CDR1 is SGHKS and CDR2 YYEKEE (reference sequence). The CDR3 runs to 14 residues. CDR3 loop: CASGDRGPTDTQYF. CDR3 DNA: TGTGCCAGCGGCGACAGGGGGCCCACAGATACGCAGTATTTT.